Following are 25 T cell receptor beta chains from one sample sequenced in a study of regulatory T cells in long-lasting Graves disease (TCRdb year 2021). The time point tag for this specimen amounts to: newly diagnosed GD, antithyroid drugs for less than 3 months. For both TCR sequencing and RNA sequencing, RNA was extracted from PBMCs in TRIzol. Libraries were made using multiplex PCR. The sample was run on an Illumina HiSeq 4000. CDR3 regions were amplified by Arm-PCR with iRepertoire HTBI primers to construct TCR beta libraries. Starting from the raw public reads, TCRdb applied fastp trimming at Q25, assembled clones with MiXCR and retained in-frame beta chains. Under each unique CDR3 protein, matching rows form one entry showing the most common genes and DNA. In all, the sample holds about half a million distinct CDR3 sequences, and approximately 12% of those were seen once. More than 8% of the sample belongs to the ten largest clones.

These sequences were also reported in another study, on T cells in Graves' hyperthyroidism and ophthalmopathy.

Sequenced material: peripheral blood mononuclear cells (PBMCs), taken at new diagnosis, from a patient treated with antithyroid drugs. These receptors originate from a woman between 25 and 40 years old with Graves disease. Donor details come from another sample of the same person, matched by shared clones.

There are many counts of this clonotype. The chain couples TRBV20-1 to TRBJ2-7; 9 bases match TRBD2. The CDR3 spans 15 residues. V dropped 3 bases and J dropped 1; count of bases not matched to a gene: 7. CDR1 is DFQATT, CDR2 SNEGSKA, per germline (reference sequence). The CDR3 here is CSASSASGTSYEQYF. The CDR3 DNA is TGCAGTGCTAGTTCGGCTAGCGGGACTTCCTACGAGCAGTACTTC.

This clonotype was seen ten or more times. This chain links TRBV20-1 with TRBJ1-1; 7 nucleotides agree with TRBD1. Germline trimming cut 0 bases from V and 4 bases from J; bases unmatched to any gene: 5. This CDR3 has 14 amino acids. CDR1 DFQATT and CDR2 SNEGSKA come from the germline V gene (reference sequence). CDR3: CSAREQTGLTEAFF. In DNA, the CDR3 is TGCAGTGCTAGAGAGCAGACAGGGCTCACTGAAGCTTTCTTT.

In this sample, this clonotype turned up many times. The V and J genes are TRBV12-3 or TRBV12-4 and TRBJ1-3; D gene uncertain. The CDR3 spans 13 residues. V was shortened by 10 bases and J by 0 bases, with 10 bases between the two germline ends. CDR3 sequence reads: CAISRSSGNTIYF. In DNA form, the CDR3 reads TGTGCCATATCACGGAGCTCTGGAAACACCATATATTTT.

This clonotype occurred many times. The rearrangement joins TRBV7-3 to TRBJ2-1, with 9 bases matching TRBD2. V gave up 3 bases and J gave up 7 bases; unmatched junction bases: 7. The CDR3 runs 15 residues. CDR1 and CDR2 from the germline V gene are SGHTA and FQGTGA. The CDR3 nucleotides read TGTGCCAGCAGCTTTCTAGCGGGACGCAAAAATGAGCAGTTCTTC. Translated, it gives CASSFLAGRKNEQFF.

This clonotype was seen more than once but under ten times. The V and J genes are TRBV10-2 and TRBJ2-3, with 7 bases identical to TRBD2. The junction had 10 bases not matched to a gene; V was cut back by 9 bases and J by 1 base. In germline, CDR1 is WSHSY, CDR2 SAAADI. CDR3 length: 15 residues. CDR3 in amino acids: CASLGAGRGTDTQYF. The CDR3 DNA follows: TGCGCCAGTTTAGGAGCGGGGCGGGGCACAGATACGCAGTATTTT.

This clonotype was found many times. The V and J genes are TRBV20-1 and TRBJ1-2, with 10 bases identical to TRBD1. The CDR3 is 15 amino acids. The V segment lost 6 bases and the J segment 6 bases; nucleotides outside the gene matches: 13. Germline V gene sequence: CDR1 DFQATT, CDR2 SNEGSKA (reference sequence). The CDR3 reads CSASSGPGTGDGYTF. CDR3 coding DNA: TGCAGTGCATCCTCGGGACCCGGGACAGGGGATGGCTACACCTTC.

This clonotype was recorded many times. The CDR3 DNA follows: TGTGCCAGCAGTCGGAGACAGGGCACTAGCACAGATACGCAGTATTTT. Encoded protein: CASSRRQGTSTDTQYF. The chain uses TRBV25-1 and TRBJ2-3, with 7 positions matching TRBD1. This CDR3 is built from 16 residues. In germline, CDR1 is MGHDK, CDR2 SYGVNS. J was trimmed by 0 bases and V by 5 bases; bases with no gene match: 8.

The sample holds many counts of this clonotype. The chain is built from TRBV7-8 and TRBJ2-2; 8 bases agree with TRBD1. This CDR3 contains 16 residues. Germline CDR1 is SGHVS and CDR2 is FQNEAQ. V lost 5 bases and J lost 3; bases outside the gene matches: 8. CDR3 protein: CASSPWTGYYTGELFF. The DNA of the CDR3 is TGTGCCAGCAGCCCGTGGACAGGGTATTACACCGGGGAGCTGTTTTTT.

The rearrangement joins TRBV19 to TRBJ2-1; D is perhaps TRBD1 (6 bases). Germline loops: CDR1 LNHDA, CDR2 SQIVND (reference sequence). V shed 3 bases and J shed 7 bases, with 13 bases lying between them. This CDR3 contains 14 residues. CDR3 residues: CASSILTGRNEQFF. Here the CDR3 DNA reads TGTGCCAGTAGTATCCTCACAGGGAGAAATGAGCAGTTCTTC.

The V and J genes are TRBV20-1 and TRBJ1-6; D gene uncertain. The CDR3 totals 13 residues. V lost 0 bases, J lost 7 bases, and 7 bases lay in between. Germline CDR1 and CDR2: DFQATT and SNEGSKA (reference sequence). DNA for the CDR3: TGCAGTGCTAGAGATCGGGCGAATTCACCCCTCCACTTT. This codes for CSARDRANSPLHF.

As to this clonotype: This may be a read error: a much more frequent sequence differs by one nucleotide. The chain employs TRBV2 and TRBJ2-5; possibly TRBD1 for D (6 bases). Germline CDR1 is SNHLY and CDR2 is FYNNEI. The CDR3 length is 12 residues. V shed 5 bases and J shed 7 bases, with 11 bases lying between them. CDR3 amino acids: CASSNREGTQYF. The CDR3 nucleotides are TGTGCCAGCAGTAACAGGGAAGGGACCCAGTACTTC. Supplemented by reference TRBV2 and TRBJ2-5, the full variable domain reads EPEVTQTPSHQVTQMGQEVILRCVPISNHLYFYWYRQILGQKVEFLVSFYNNEISEKSEIFDDQFSVERPDGSNFTLKIRSTKLEDSAMYFCASSNREGTQYFGPGTRLLVL.

This clonotype was detected many times. The CDR3 carries no conserved terminal phenylalanine or tryptophan, so it likely arises from a read error. No DNA is shown, since the ends of the CDR3 on it are uncertain; the CDR3 is the one TCRdb lists. The rearrangement joins TRBV20-1 to TRBJ1-1. The CDR3 contains 8 residues when both ends are counted. The germline CDR1 and CDR2 sequences are DFQATT and SNEGSKA (reference sequence). This CDR3 is CSASDRIE.

This clonotype was observed at least ten times. This chain joins TRBV2 and TRBJ1-4; 7 bases are a match to TRBD1. Germline lookup yields CDR1 SNHLY and CDR2 FYNNEI. The CDR3 has 14 residues. The V and J ends lost 7 bases and 5 bases, in that order; junction bases with no gene match: 7. In DNA form, the CDR3 reads TGTGCCAGCATAAGATGGACAGGAAATGAAAAACTGTTTTTT. Translated: CASIRWTGNEKLFF.

This clonotype was counted only a few times. V is TRBV10-3 and J is TRBJ2-7, with 7 bases aligning to TRBD1. The junction had 5 bases not matched to a gene; V was cut back by 8 bases and J by 1 base. The V gene's germline CDR1 is ENHRY and CDR2 SYGVKD. CDR3 length: 13 amino acids. DNA for the CDR3: TGTGCCATCCAGGGGGACCAGTCCTACGAGCAGTACTTC. Translated, it gives CAIQGDQSYEQYF.

Many counts were recorded for this clonotype. One junction end does not reproduce the germline sequence, and a read error may be involved. This sequence joins TRBV12-3 or TRBV12-4 and TRBJ2-7; TRBD2 agrees at 9 bases. The CDR3 is made up of 13 amino acids. The CDR3 sequence: CASSLAGWNEQYF. CDR3 sequence (DNA): TGTGCCAGCAGTCTAGCGGGATGGAACGAGCAGTACTTC.

At least ten counts were recorded for this clonotype. The chain carries TRBV28 and TRBJ2-7, with D tentatively TRBD2 (6 bases). In germline, CDR1 is MDHEN, CDR2 SYDVKM. Trimming stripped 6 bases from V and 3 bases from J, with 12 bases between. The CDR3 is made up of 13 amino acids. The chain's CDR3 is CASSGTSRYEQYF. CDR3 nucleotide sequence: TGTGCCAGCAGCGGGACTTCTCGCTACGAGCAGTACTTC.

V usage is TRBV18 and J usage is TRBJ2-7; 11 nucleotides align to TRBD2. Germline V gene sequence: CDR1 KGHSH, CDR2 LQKENI. V lost 3 bases to trimming and J lost 2 bases; unmatched junction nucleotides: 3. This CDR3 is built from 15 residues. The CDR3 spells CASSPTTSGTYEQYF. The DNA of the CDR3 is TGTGCCAGCTCACCGACGACTAGCGGGACCTACGAGCAGTACTTC.

This clonotype was counted ten times or more. This rearrangement joins TRBV5-1 to TRBJ2-1; D remains ambiguous. The CDR3 runs to 16 residues. Trimming removed 0 bases from V and 3 bases from J, with 13 bases in between. Per germline, CDR1 SGHRS and CDR2 YFSETQ. The CDR3 coding sequence is TGCGCCAGCAGCTTGGAAGGAATCGGGTACTACAATGAGCAGTTCTTC. This gives the protein CASSLEGIGYYNEQFF.

The sample holds a few counts of this clonotype. The chain has TRBV3-1 and TRBJ2-1; D is possibly TRBD2 (5 bases). CDR3 size: 14 residues. V was clipped by 5 bases and J by 7 bases, with 15 bases between them. Looked up from germline, CDR1 is LGHDT and CDR2 is YNNKEL (reference sequence). In DNA, the CDR3 is TGTGCCAGCAGCTCAGAGGATAGCGTGAATGAGCAGTTCTTC. Amino acid sequence: CASSSEDSVNEQFF.

This clonotype was recorded at least ten times. The gene calls are TRBV28 and TRBJ2-7; 7 nucleotides align to TRBD1. The trim removed 7 bases at V and 3 bases at J, leaving 12 bases unmatched. Germline lookup yields CDR1 MDHEN and CDR2 SYDVKM. This CDR3 is 15 amino acids long. The CDR3: CASTVRGQSYYEQYF. CDR3 nucleotides: TGTGCCAGCACCGTCCGGGGACAGAGCTACTACGAGCAGTACTTC.

This clonotype was observed many times. The chain is built from TRBV27 and TRBJ2-5; TRBD1 matches 7 bases. The length of the CDR3 is 14 residues. Germline V gene lookup returns CDR1 MNHEY and CDR2 SMNVEV (reference sequence). After removal of 9 bases from V and 4 bases from J, the junction contained 11 bases not matched to a gene. This CDR3 is CASQPGQRGETQYF. CDR3 coding DNA: TGTGCCAGTCAACCGGGACAGAGGGGAGAGACCCAGTACTTC.

In its sample, this clonotype was seen many times. A read error may produce the germline difference seen at one junction end. The chain is built from TRBV27 and TRBJ2-1; 14 bases fit TRBD2. The CDR3 consists of 14 residues. Germline V CDR1 and CDR2: MNHEY, SMNVEV (reference sequence). CDR3 sequence reads: CASSFSGTSGSRRF. DNA of the CDR3: TGTGCCAGCAGTTTCTCCGGGACTAGCGGGAGTCGTCGCTTC.

This rearrangement joins TRBV20-1 to TRBJ2-3; D gene uncertain. Trimming removed 5 bases from V and 6 bases from J, with 9 bases in between. This CDR3 spans 11 amino acids. In germline, CDR1 is DFQATT, CDR2 SNEGSKA (reference sequence). The CDR3 region has the DNA TGCAGTGCTTACCAGGCGGATACGCAGTATTTT. Its protein product is CSAYQADTQYF.

This clonotype was seen many times. The chain combines TRBV2 with TRBJ1-6; 9 nucleotides line up with TRBD1. The CDR3 has 15 amino acids. V lost 2 bases to trimming and J lost 13 bases; unmatched junction nucleotides: 9. Per the germline V gene, CDR1 is SNHLY and CDR2 is FYNNEI. The CDR3 DNA reads TGTGCCAGCAGTGAAAGGACAGGGGCAATATACCCCCTCCACTTT. Encoded protein: CASSERTGAIYPLHF.

This clonotype has a count of ten or more. The chain couples TRBV28 to TRBJ2-5; TRBD2 aligns across 15 bases. The CDR3 spans 15 residues. Germline CDR1 and CDR2: MDHEN and SYDVKM. Losses at the gene ends were 6 bases for V and 2 bases for J; bases not matched to a gene: 1. This chain's CDR3 is CASSGLAGGQETQYF. The CDR3, as DNA: TGTGCCAGCAGCGGACTAGCGGGAGGGCAAGAGACCCAGTACTTC.